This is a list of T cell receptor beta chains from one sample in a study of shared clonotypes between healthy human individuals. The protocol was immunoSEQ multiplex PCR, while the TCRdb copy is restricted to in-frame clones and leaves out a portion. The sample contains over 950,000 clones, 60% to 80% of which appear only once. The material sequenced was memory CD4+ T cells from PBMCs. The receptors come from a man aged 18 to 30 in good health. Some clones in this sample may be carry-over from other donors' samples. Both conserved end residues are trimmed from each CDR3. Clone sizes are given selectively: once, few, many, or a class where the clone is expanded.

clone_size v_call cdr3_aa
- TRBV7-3 ASSLSGSRGDTQY
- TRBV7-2 ASSLRASGRNIQY
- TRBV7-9 ASRPAPPRKADTQY
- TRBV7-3 ASSQGGEQF
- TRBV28 ASSLNQPQH
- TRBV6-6 ASTRQGVGYT
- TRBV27 ASSRLDAGYNEQF
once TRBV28 ASPDSQGTEAF
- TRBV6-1 AAGGLNSGNTIY
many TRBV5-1 ASSFSGLAGLERGTDTQY
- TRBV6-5 ASRTELNQPQH
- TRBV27 ASSLLFSRWANVLT
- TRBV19 ASSMTRTLNTGELF
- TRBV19 ASSIALGAYGYT
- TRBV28 ASSPKFRGYFTDTQY
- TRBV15 ATSQSGGYNEQF
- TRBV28 ASSKPGTSGTNVLT
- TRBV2 ASNTYGGDYEQY
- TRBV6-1 ASRADRGQDKAF